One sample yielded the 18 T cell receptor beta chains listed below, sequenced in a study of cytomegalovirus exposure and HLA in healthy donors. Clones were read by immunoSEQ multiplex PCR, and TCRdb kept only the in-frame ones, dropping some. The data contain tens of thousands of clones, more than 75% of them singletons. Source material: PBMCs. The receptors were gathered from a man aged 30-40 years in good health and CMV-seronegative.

CDR3 sequence (DNA): TGTGCCAGCAGGCCGGGACAGGGGAACACCGGGGAGCTGTTTTTT. Protein sequence: CASRPGQGNTGELFF. The J gene is TRBJ2-2, the V gene TRBV6-5, with TRBD1 matching 9 bases. CDR1 is MNHEY, CDR2 SVGAGI, per germline. With 6 bases clipped from V and 1 base from J, the junction kept 3 bases outside the gene matches. The CDR3 has 15 amino acids.

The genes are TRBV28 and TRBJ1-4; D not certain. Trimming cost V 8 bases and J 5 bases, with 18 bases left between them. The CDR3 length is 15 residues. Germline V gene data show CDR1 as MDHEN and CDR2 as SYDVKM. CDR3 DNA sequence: TGTGCCAGCGAGACCCAAGGCACGGGGAATGAAAAACTGTTTTTT. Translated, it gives CASETQGTGNEKLFF.

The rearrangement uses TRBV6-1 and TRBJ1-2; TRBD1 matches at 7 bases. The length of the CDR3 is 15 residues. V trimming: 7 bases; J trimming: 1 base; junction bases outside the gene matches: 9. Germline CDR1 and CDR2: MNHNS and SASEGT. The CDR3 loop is CASNILTGLNYGYTF. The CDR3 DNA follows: TGTGCCAGCAATATTCTGACAGGGCTTAACTATGGCTACACCTTC.

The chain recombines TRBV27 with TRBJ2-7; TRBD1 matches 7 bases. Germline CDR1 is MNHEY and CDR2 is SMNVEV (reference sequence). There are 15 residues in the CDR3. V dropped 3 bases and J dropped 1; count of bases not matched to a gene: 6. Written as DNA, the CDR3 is TGTGCCAGCAGTTTCAGGGGACAGCGATCCTACGAGCAGTACTTC. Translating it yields CASSFRGQRSYEQYF.

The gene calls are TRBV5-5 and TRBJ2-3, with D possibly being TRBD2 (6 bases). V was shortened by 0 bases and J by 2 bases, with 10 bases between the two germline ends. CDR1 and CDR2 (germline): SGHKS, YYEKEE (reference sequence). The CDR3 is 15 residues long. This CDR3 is CASSLAGRFTDTQYF. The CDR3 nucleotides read TGTGCCAGCAGCTTGGCGGGGAGGTTCACAGATACGCAGTATTTT.

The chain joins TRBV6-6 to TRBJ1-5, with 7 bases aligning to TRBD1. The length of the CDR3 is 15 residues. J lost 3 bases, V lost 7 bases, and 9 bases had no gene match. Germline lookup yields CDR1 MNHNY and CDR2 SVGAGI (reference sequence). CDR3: CASKEEGGSNQPQHF. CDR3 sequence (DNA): TGTGCCAGCAAAGAGGAAGGGGGCTCCAATCAGCCCCAGCATTTT.

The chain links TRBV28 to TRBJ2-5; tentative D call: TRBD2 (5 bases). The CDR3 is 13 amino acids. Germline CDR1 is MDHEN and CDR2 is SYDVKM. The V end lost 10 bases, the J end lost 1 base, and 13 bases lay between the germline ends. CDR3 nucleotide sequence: TGTGCCACATCTCTGGAGGCCCAAGAGACCCAGTACTTC. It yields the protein CATSLEAQETQYF.

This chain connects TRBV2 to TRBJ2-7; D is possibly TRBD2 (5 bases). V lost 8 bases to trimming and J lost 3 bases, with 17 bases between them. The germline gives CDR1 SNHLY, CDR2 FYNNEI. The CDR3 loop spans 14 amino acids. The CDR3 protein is CASAQGLLDYEQYF. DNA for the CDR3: TGTGCCAGCGCTCAAGGACTTTTGGACTACGAGCAGTACTTC.

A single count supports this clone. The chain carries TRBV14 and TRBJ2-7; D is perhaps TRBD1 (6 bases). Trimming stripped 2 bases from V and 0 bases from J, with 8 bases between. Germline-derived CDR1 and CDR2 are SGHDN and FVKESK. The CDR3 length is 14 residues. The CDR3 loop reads CASSQRQVSYEQYF. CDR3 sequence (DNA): TGTGCCAGCAGCCAAAGACAGGTCTCCTACGAGCAGTACTTC.

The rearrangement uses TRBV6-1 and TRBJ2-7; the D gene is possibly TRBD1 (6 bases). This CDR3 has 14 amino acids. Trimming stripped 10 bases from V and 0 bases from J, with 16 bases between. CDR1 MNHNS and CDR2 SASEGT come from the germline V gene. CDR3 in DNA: TGTGCCACCCGAAACAGGGCCAGCTCCTACGAGCAGTACTTC. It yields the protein CATRNRASSYEQYF.

The CDR3 DNA is TGTGCCTGGAGTGCGGGACTTCAGACTGGAAACACCATATATTTT. It codes for CAWSAGLQTGNTIYF. The chain joins TRBV30 to TRBJ1-3; D may be TRBD1 (5 bases). V was clipped by 1 base and J by 2 bases, with 12 bases between them. Germline V gene sequence: CDR1 GTSNPN, CDR2 SVGIG (reference sequence). The CDR3 has 15 residues.

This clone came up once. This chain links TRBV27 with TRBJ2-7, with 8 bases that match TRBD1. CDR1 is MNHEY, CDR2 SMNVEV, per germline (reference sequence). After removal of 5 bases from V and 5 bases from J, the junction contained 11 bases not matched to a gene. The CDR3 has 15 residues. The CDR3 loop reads CASSPPRGLSDEQYF. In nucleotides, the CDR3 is TGTGCCAGCAGTCCCCCCAGGGGGCTATCCGACGAGCAGTACTTC.

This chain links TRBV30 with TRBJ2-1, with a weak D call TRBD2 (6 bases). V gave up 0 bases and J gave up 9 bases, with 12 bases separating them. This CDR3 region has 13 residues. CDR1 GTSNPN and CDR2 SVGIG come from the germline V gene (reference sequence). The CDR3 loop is CAWSVNRRGEQFF. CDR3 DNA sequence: TGTGCCTGGAGTGTTAACAGGAGGGGTGAGCAGTTCTTC.

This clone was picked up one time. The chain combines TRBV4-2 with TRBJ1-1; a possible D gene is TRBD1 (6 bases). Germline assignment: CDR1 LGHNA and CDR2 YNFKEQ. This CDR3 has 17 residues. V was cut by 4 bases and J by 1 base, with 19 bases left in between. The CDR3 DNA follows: TGTGCCAGCAGCCCCGCGGGGGCTGGACAGCGGAACACTGAAGCTTTCTTT. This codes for CASSPAGAGQRNTEAFF.

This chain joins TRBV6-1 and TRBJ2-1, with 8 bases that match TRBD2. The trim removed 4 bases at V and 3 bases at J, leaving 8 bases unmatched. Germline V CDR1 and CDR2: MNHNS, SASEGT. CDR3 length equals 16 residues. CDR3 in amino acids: CASSGAAGGSYNEQFF. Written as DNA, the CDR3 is TGTGCCAGCAGTGGGGCTGCGGGAGGAAGCTACAATGAGCAGTTCTTC.

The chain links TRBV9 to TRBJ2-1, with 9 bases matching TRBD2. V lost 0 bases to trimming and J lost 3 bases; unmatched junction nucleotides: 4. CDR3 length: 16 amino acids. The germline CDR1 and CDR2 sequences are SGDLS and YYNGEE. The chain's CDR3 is CASSVGSSGDYNEQFF. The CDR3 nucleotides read TGTGCCAGCAGCGTAGGGTCTAGCGGGGACTACAATGAGCAGTTCTTC.

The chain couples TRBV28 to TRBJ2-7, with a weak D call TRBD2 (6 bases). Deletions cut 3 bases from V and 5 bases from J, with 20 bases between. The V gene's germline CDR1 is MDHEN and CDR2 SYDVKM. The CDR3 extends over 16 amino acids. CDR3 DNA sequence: TGTGCCAGCAGTTTGGTTAGCGGAGAGGCTCTCCACGAGCAGTACTTC. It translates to CASSLVSGEALHEQYF. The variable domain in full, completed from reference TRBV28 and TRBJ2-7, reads DVKVTQSSRYLVKRTGEKVFLECVQDMDHENMFWYRQDPGLGLRLIYFSYDVKMKEKGDIPEGYSVSREKKERFSLILESASTNQTSMYLCASSLVSGEALHEQYFGPGTRLTVT.

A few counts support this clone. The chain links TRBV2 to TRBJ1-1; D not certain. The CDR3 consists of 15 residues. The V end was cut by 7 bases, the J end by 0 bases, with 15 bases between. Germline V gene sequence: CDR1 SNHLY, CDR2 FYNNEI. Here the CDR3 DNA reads TGTGCCAGCAATTTGCAGCGGACCATGAACACTGAAGCTTTCTTT. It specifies CASNLQRTMNTEAFF.